The present T cell receptor (beta chain) was sequenced within a study of T cell repertoires in cytomegalovirus infection. Study-level background: CMV epitopes used comprised recently identified HLA-C-restricted ones and well-studied HLA-B-restricted ones. A matching HLA type, together with CMV infection, was signaled by public TCR beta signatures.

TCRdb analysed the reads with MiXCR anew, one entry per CDR3 protein. The table shows about 58,000 distinct CDR3 sequences, with around 18% occurring only once. The study's findings and limits: It was HLA-C-restricted CMV-specific TCR beta clonotypes that dominated the response ex vivo. Accumulated public TCR beta family frequency recognized individuals carrying CMV together with the relevant HLA.

This clonotype was detected a few times. What it binds is unknown. The V and J ends lost 1 base and 15 bases, in that order; junction bases with no gene match: 9. Germline loops: CDR1 SGHTA, CDR2 FQGNSA. CDR3 length equals 13 residues. The material sequenced was CD8+ T cells from cultured PBMCs, taken from culture after CMV antigen stimulation. The chain employs TRBV7-2 and TRBJ2-1; 7 bases align to TRBD2. This receptor was taken from a human donor in good health (CMV status not recorded). Some clones in this sample may be carry-over from other donors' samples. The CDR3 is CASSLEGLRGSFF. CDR3 bases: TGTGCCAGCAGCTTAGAGGGCTTGCGGGGGTCGTTCTTC.